One and the same sample provided the 20 T cell receptor beta chains below, sequenced in a study of PD-1 blockade in classical Hodgkin lymphoma (TCRdb year 2020). The library was generated by the immunoSEQ multiplex PCR assay. As stored in TCRdb, this immuneACCESS dataset retains in-frame rearrangements with V and J assigned. A fraction of the clones does not appear; measured against another copy, unresolved V genes explain less than half of the discrepancy, and the remainder lacks a known reason. For this sample there are 98,000 or so clones; about 88% appear just once. The ten largest clones represent 20% of the sample. This sample's time point label indicates: cycle 2 day 1 (C2D1) of nivolumab. All trial patients had relapsed after autologous stem cell transplantation, with cohorts A, B and C differing in prior brentuximab vedotin exposure. Sequencing used peripheral blood mononuclear cells (PBMCs), obtained before the second cycle of nivolumab. These receptors were obtained from a human donor with classical Hodgkin lymphoma.

The chain has TRBV30 and TRBJ2-7, with 7 bases aligning to TRBD2. Germline V lookup: CDR1 GTSNPN, CDR2 SVGIG (reference sequence). The V segment lost 0 bases and the J segment 5 bases; nucleotides outside the gene matches: 7. The CDR3 runs 14 residues. The CDR3 bases are TGTGCCTGGAGTGTGAGTCGGGAGGTGAACGAGCAGTACTTC. It codes for CAWSVSREVNEQYF.

J is TRBJ2-1 and V is TRBV25-1, with TRBD2 as a possible D gene (5 bases). V was shortened by 3 bases and J by 6 bases, with 18 bases between the two germline ends. CDR3 length equals 16 residues. Germline assignment: CDR1 MGHDK and CDR2 SYGVNS. The chain's CDR3 is CASSDPSLEGLNEQFF. The CDR3 nucleotides are TGTGCCAGCAGTGACCCTTCGCTCGAGGGTCTCAATGAGCAGTTCTTC.

V and J are TRBV10-3 and TRBJ1-1; TRBD1 might be the D (5 bases). CDR1 ENHRY and CDR2 SYGVKD come from the germline V gene. The ends were cut back, 0 bases at V and 3 bases at J, with 17 bases in the middle. CDR3 length equals 17 residues. Written as DNA, the CDR3 is TGTGCCATCAGTGAGTCGGTCACAGGAAGGGGATACACTGAAGCTTTCTTT. This gives the protein CAISESVTGRGYTEAFF.

The chain joins TRBV28 to TRBJ1-2; unclear D gene. The ends were cut back, 7 bases at V and 4 bases at J, with 10 bases in the middle. The germline V gene encodes CDR1 MDHEN and CDR2 SYDVKM. The CDR3 has 12 amino acids. The CDR3 is CASTKEGYGYTF. CDR3 nucleotides: TGTGCCAGCACAAAAGAGGGCTATGGCTACACCTTC.

J is TRBJ2-1 and V is TRBV10-3; tentatively, D is TRBD1 (5 bases). The CDR3 spans 15 residues. Trimming pared 3 bases from V and 8 bases from J, leaving 17 bases between. From germline, CDR1 is ENHRY and CDR2 SYGVKD. CDR3 DNA sequence: TGTGCCATCAGTGATCCTAGACAGTCTGAAGATGAGCAGTTCTTC. Its translation is CAISDPRQSEDEQFF.

The CDR3 DNA reads TGTGCCAGCAGCTTAGCGATAAGGGACAGGAACACCGGGGAGCTGTTTTTT. It is translated as CASSLAIRDRNTGELFF. The chain couples TRBV7-9 to TRBJ2-2; TRBD1 matches at 7 bases. The CDR3 extends over 17 amino acids. Germline trimming cut 0 bases from V and 1 base from J; bases unmatched to any gene: 5. Germline V gene lookup returns CDR1 SEHNR and CDR2 FQNEAQ (reference sequence). Full variable domain (remainder filled in from reference TRBV7-9 and TRBJ2-2): DTGVSQNPRHKITKRGQNVTFRCDPISEHNRLYWYRQTLGQGPEFLTYFQNEAQLEKSRLLSDRFSAERPKGSFSTLEIQRTEQGDSAMYLCASSLAIRDRNTGELFFGEGSRLTVL.

V gene TRBV7-2 combines with J gene TRBJ2-2; 11 positions match TRBD2. CDR1 SGHTA and CDR2 FQGNSA come from the germline V gene. Trimming removed 5 bases from V and 5 bases from J; junction bases left unmatched: 4. CDR3 length equals 15 residues. Here the CDR3 reads CASSARLAGTGELFF. Here the CDR3 DNA reads TGTGCCAGCAGCGCCCGACTAGCGGGGACCGGGGAGCTGTTTTTT.

The chain has TRBV18 and TRBJ2-3; D may correspond to TRBD1 or TRBD2 (5 bases each). Between the trimmed V and J ends, which lost 1 base and 7 bases, there was a span of 18 bases. CDR1 KGHSH and CDR2 LQKENI come from the germline V gene. This CDR3 has 16 residues. The CDR3 sequence is CASSPLDQRWGNTQYF. Written as DNA, the CDR3 is TGTGCCAGCTCACCACTTGATCAGCGGTGGGGGAATACGCAGTATTTT.

The chain carries TRBV6-1 and TRBJ2-3; TRBD2 is a possible D gene (7 bases). The CDR3 runs to 15 residues. Germline CDR1 reads MNHNS; CDR2 reads SASEGT. The V and J ends lost 8 bases and 1 base respectively, with 16 bases between them. The DNA of the CDR3 is TGTGCCAGCGGGGGCGGGAGCCCGGGCACAGATACGCAGTATTTT. It translates to CASGGGSPGTDTQYF.

The table lists this clone with a count of one. The chain recombines TRBV14 with TRBJ1-1; D gene uncertain. Germline lookup yields CDR1 SGHDN and CDR2 FVKESK. The CDR3 sequence is 15 residues long. V shed 4 bases and J shed 6 bases, with 18 bases lying between them. For the CDR3, the DNA is TGTGCCAGCAGCCTCGGACGACGGGCTGGAGCTGAAGCTTTCTTT. Translated: CASSLGRRAGAEAFF.

This chain joins TRBV4-1 and TRBJ1-4; D uncertain. Trimming took 7 bases from V and 8 from J, leaving 20 bases between them. CDR3 length: 15 amino acids. Germline V gives CDR1 MGHRA, CDR2 YSYEKL. The chain's CDR3 is CASTPRSTRWEKLFF. The CDR3 region has the DNA TGCGCCAGCACCCCCAGGTCTACAAGGTGGGAAAAACTGTTTTTT.

V usage is TRBV6-5 and J usage is TRBJ2-2, with D possibly TRBD2 on 5 matching bases. Germline-derived CDR1 and CDR2 are MNHEY and SVGAGI. CDR3 length: 16 residues. V gave up 4 bases and J gave up 2 bases, with 14 bases separating them. This CDR3 is CASSFRGLENTGELFF. The CDR3 DNA is TGTGCCAGCAGTTTTAGAGGACTGGAAAACACCGGGGAGCTGTTTTTT.

The chain combines TRBV5-6 with TRBJ2-1, with 10 bases aligning to TRBD2. The CDR3 length is 16 residues. V dropped 1 base and J dropped 2; count of bases not matched to a gene: 3. Looked up from germline, CDR1 is SGHDT and CDR2 is YYEEEE. The DNA for the CDR3 is TGTGCCAGCAGCTTGTCTAGCGGGAGAGCCTACAATGAGCAGTTCTTC. Translation gives CASSLSSGRAYNEQFF.

This clone was seen a handful of times. The DNA of the CDR3 is TGTGCCAGCAGTGAAAGAGGCACCGGGGAGCTGTTTTTT. It is translated as CASSERGTGELFF. The V call is TRBV25-1, the J call TRBJ2-2; D is ambiguous. The CDR3 contains 13 residues. CDR1 and CDR2 from the germline V gene are MGHDK and SYGVNS. With 2 bases removed from V and 4 bases from J, the gap between germline ends came to 5 bases.

This chain joins TRBV6-5 and TRBJ2-1; 7 bases fit TRBD2. Trimming removed 4 bases from V and 4 bases from J; junction bases left unmatched: 7. The CDR3 extends over 15 amino acids. Per the germline V gene, CDR1 is MNHEY and CDR2 is SVGAGI. As DNA, the CDR3 is TGTGCCAGCAGTTCCGAGCGGGACCGATACAATGAGCAGTTCTTC. Translation: CASSSERDRYNEQFF.

The chain uses TRBV21-1 and TRBJ1-1. TRBV21-1 is marked as a pseudogene. This CDR3 is built from 21 residues. The CDR3 sequence: CASGRKGHGKKYEGRNTEAFF. CDR3 DNA: TGTGCCAGCGGTAGGAAAGGACATGGGAAAAAATATGAGGGGAGGAACACTGAAGCTTTCTTT.

A single count supports this clone. The chain uses TRBV25-1 and TRBJ2-6, with D hard to call. Per the germline V gene, CDR1 is MGHDK and CDR2 is SYGVNS. This CDR3 contains 15 residues. Trimming removed 8 bases from V and 0 bases from J, with 11 bases in between. The CDR3 sequence is CASYLTSSGANVLTF. The CDR3 bases are TGTGCCAGCTACCTAACCAGCTCTGGGGCCAACGTCCTGACTTTC.

This chain links TRBV7-9 with TRBJ1-4; a weak D match, TRBD1 (5 bases). CDR3 length equals 15 residues. Germline-derived CDR1 and CDR2 are SEHNR and FQNEAQ (reference sequence). V was shortened by 3 bases and J by 1 base, with 9 bases between the two germline ends. The CDR3, as DNA: TGTGCCAGCAGCTTGGGGGTTGGAACTAATGAAAAACTGTTTTTT. Residues: CASSLGVGTNEKLFF.

The chain uses TRBV5-1 and TRBJ2-2; TRBD1 agrees at 7 bases. The CDR3 contains 15 residues. Germline trimming cut 5 bases from V and 2 bases from J; bases unmatched to any gene: 6. Germline V gene lookup returns CDR1 SGHRS and CDR2 YFSETQ. The CDR3 bases are TGCGCCAGCAGGAGGGACAGTACTAACACCGGGGAGCTGTTTTTT. Amino acids: CASRRDSTNTGELFF.

This clone was observed once. The gene calls are TRBV11-2 and TRBJ2-2; D may be TRBD1 (6 bases). The CDR3 spans 15 residues. V was clipped by 3 bases and J by 3 bases, with 11 bases between them. Germline V gene lookup returns CDR1 SGHAT and CDR2 FQNNGV. CDR3 bases: TGTGCCAGCAGCTTCACCAGGGGATACACCGGGGAGCTGTTTTTT. Amino acid sequence: CASSFTRGYTGELFF.